This TCR beta chain stems from a study of blood T cell repertoires in COVID-19. Here immunoSEQ multiplex PCR was the method, and the copy in TCRdb shows in-frame clones only, minus some. The sample holds a few hundred thousand clones; around 89% are singletons and the top ten take 0.95% to 1.5%. CDR1 MNHEY and CDR2 SVGAGI come from the germline V gene. With 5 bases clipped from V and 3 bases from J, the junction kept 7 bases outside the gene matches. The CDR3 consists of 15 residues. In terms of age and location, participants ranged from roughly 18 to 100 years and lived in approximately 26 US areas. Cohort allocation depended upon clinical history that participants reported. Cohort 3 recovered donors had two negative PCRs, clearance, or symptom resolution.

The source is a man aged 25-45 years who had recovered from COVID-19. Sequencing was performed on PBMCs or T cells enriched from blood (not recorded which). The chain couples TRBV6-5 to TRBJ2-1; 7 positions match TRBD2. The CDR3 DNA reads TGTGCCAGCAGTCTTCGCGGGAGTGACTACAATGAGCAGTTCTTC. As protein: CASSLRGSDYNEQFF.